Listed below are T cell receptor beta chains from one sample, sequenced in a study of blood T cells in healthy people across ages. A single record per CDR3 protein comes from TCRdb applying MiXCR to the 5' RACE reads. The data contain 1,300,000 or so distinct CDR3 sequences, approximately 59% of them singletons. Sequences were obtained from blood. These TCRs come from a man younger than 35 in good health. The CDR3 runs from the conserved cysteine through the conserved F or W. D genes are given only for firm matches. Rows may omit the clone size; those that give it use once, few, many or a size class.

V,J,size,D,DNA,CDR3
TRBV2,TRBJ2-1,.,.,TGTGCCAGCATAAGACTAGTGGGTGAGCAGTTCTTC,CASIRLVGEQFF
TRBV6-1,TRBJ2-5,once,.,TGTGCCAGCAGGGCAGGGACATTACAAGAGACCCAGTACTTC,CASRAGTLQETQYF
TRBV15,TRBJ2-3,few,TRBD2,TGTGCCACCAGCAGAGAACAATTAGCGGGGGGCACAGATACGCAGTATTTT,CATSREQLAGGTDTQYF
TRBV4-1,TRBJ2-2,few,.,TGCGCCAGCAGCCACCTCGTGAGGTACAGCGACACCGGGGAGCTGTTTTTT,CASSHLVRYSDTGELFF
TRBV7-2,TRBJ2-5,.,.,TGTGCCAGCAGCCCTGCCCCTTCTGAGACCCAGTACTTC,CASSPAPSETQYF
TRBV27,TRBJ2-5,.,.,TGTGCCAGCAGTTTATTGGGGCGCCAAGAGACCCAGTACTTC,CASSLLGRQETQYF
TRBV4-1,TRBJ2-3,.,.,TGCGCCAGCAGCTCCCGGGACTTAGATACGCAGTATTTT,CASSSRDLDTQYF
TRBV7-2,TRBJ2-7,few,.,TGTGCCAGCAGCTTAGGGCAGGACTCTACCTACGAGCAGTACTTC,CASSLGQDSTYEQYF
TRBV3-1,TRBJ2-5,.,TRBD2,TGTGCCAGCAGCCATGATCGACTAGCGGGAGTGAGAGGTCAAGAGACCCAGTACTTC,CASSHDRLAGVRGQETQYF
TRBV4-2,TRBJ1-6,.,.,TGTGCCAGCAGCCAAGAGGCCAGGGTTGATTCACCCCTCCACTTT,CASSQEARVDSPLHF
TRBV7-9,TRBJ2-3,.,.,TGTGCCAGCAGCTTGTCAGTTGGGGACCCTCGCACAGATACGCAGTATTTT,CASSLSVGDPRTDTQYF
TRBV20-1,TRBJ2-7,few,.,TGCAGTGCGGGTGGGGCACCCTACGAGCAGTACTTC,CSAGGAPYEQYF
TRBV4-1,TRBJ2-1,.,TRBD2,TGCGCCAGCAGCCAAGATCTGCTAGCGGGAGGGCCGGCGGGGAATGAGCAGTTCTTC,CASSQDLLAGGPAGNEQFF
TRBV6-5,TRBJ2-5,.,.,TGTGCCAGCACGGGGTCCCCGGGTTATCTGGCCCAGTACTTC,CASTGSPGYLAQYF
TRBV20-1,TRBJ1-2,.,.,TGCAGTGCTAGAGACTCAGGGCTGGGGGCTTACACCTTC,CSARDSGLGAYTF
TRBV20-1,TRBJ2-1,.,.,TGCAGTGCTAGAGCCCAGGGGATTTGGGAGCAGTTCTTC,CSARAQGIWEQFF
TRBV2,TRBJ2-5,.,TRBD2,TGTGCCAGCAGAAGACTAGCGGGAGAGACCCAGTACTTC,CASRRLAGETQYF
TRBV30,TRBJ1-2,.,.,TGTGCCTGGAGTGAAGAGGGCAGGGGCCATGGCTACACCTTC,CAWSEEGRGHGYTF
TRBV29-1,TRBJ1-2,.,.,TGCAGCGTTAGGGAGGCGGTTGGCGGGGGCTACACCTTC,CSVREAVGGGYTF
TRBV2,TRBJ1-2,.,TRBD1,TGTGCCAGCAGCAGAAGAGGACAGGGTCACTATGGCTACACCTTC,CASSRRGQGHYGYTF
TRBV29-1,TRBJ2-7,.,.,TGCAGCGTTGAACCGACAGAGAACTCCTACGAGCAGTACTTC,CSVEPTENSYEQYF
TRBV7-9,TRBJ2-7,.,TRBD1,TGTGCCAGCAGCTTAGCGGTTCTGGACAGGGGTTCCTACGAGCAGTACTTC,CASSLAVLDRGSYEQYF
TRBV4-2,TRBJ1-4,few,.,TGTGCCAGCCGACCAGGGGACCTGAGCGAAAAACTGTTTTTT,CASRPGDLSEKLFF
TRBV2,TRBJ2-7,.,TRBD1,TGTGCCAGCAGTGACAGGGGGCGTCACTACGAGCAGTACTTC,CASSDRGRHYEQYF
TRBV6-6,TRBJ1-6,.,.,TGTGCCAGCAGTTACTCGAGGGCAGGGAGTAATTCACCCCTCCACTTT,CASSYSRAGSNSPLHF
TRBV13,TRBJ1-1,.,.,TGTGCCAGCAGCCCGCGGGAGGGGGACGGCACTGAAGCTTTCTTT,CASSPREGDGTEAFF
TRBV7-2,TRBJ2-3,.,.,TGTGCCAGCAGCTTACTGGTCACTTTCACAGATACGCAGTATTTT,CASSLLVTFTDTQYF
TRBV12-3/TRBV12-4,TRBJ2-7,.,.,TGTGCCAGCAAGCGTACCCCCCAGGGGAACAATGAGCAGTACTTC,CASKRTPQGNNEQYF
TRBV7-9,TRBJ1-4,.,.,TGTGCCAGCAGCCAGGCGGGGTATGAAAAACTGTTTTTT,CASSQAGYEKLFF
TRBV10-3,TRBJ2-1,few,.,TGTGCCATCAGTGATCCCGGGAGTGGGGATGAGCAGTTCTTC,CAISDPGSGDEQFF
TRBV30,TRBJ2-3,.,.,TGTGCCTGGACCGGCGCGGGCGATACGCAGTATTTT,CAWTGAGDTQYF
TRBV18,TRBJ1-1,few,.,TGTGCCAGCTCACCAAACAGTCTCGGGGCAGGGAACACTGAAGCTTTCTTT,CASSPNSLGAGNTEAFF
TRBV29-1,TRBJ2-5,.,.,TGCAGCGTTTTCTATTCGGGGCCCACCGTAGAGACCCAGTACTTC,CSVFYSGPTVETQYF
TRBV7-9,TRBJ2-5,.,.,TGTGCCAGCAGGGGGACTGATCACCTGGAGCAGTACTTC,CASRGTDHLEQYF
TRBV6-6,TRBJ2-5,.,.,TGTGCCAGCAGTTACTGGGGATCGGGGGCTCAAGAGACCCAGTACTTC,CASSYWGSGAQETQYF
TRBV7-8,TRBJ1-1,once,.,TGTGCCAGCAGCCCCGGACCGAGGAACACTGAAGCTTTCTTT,CASSPGPRNTEAFF
TRBV3-1,TRBJ1-6,.,.,TGTGCCAGCAGTAAACAGACTAGCTCCTATAATTCACCCCTCCACTTT,CASSKQTSSYNSPLHF
TRBV29-1,TRBJ2-7,few,.,TGCAGCGTTAAGTCCAACTACGAGCAGTACTTC,CSVKSNYEQYF
TRBV20-1,TRBJ2-1,.,TRBD2,TGCAGTGCCCCCCCCGGGACTAGCTGGTACAATGAGCAGTTCTTC,CSAPPGTSWYNEQFF
TRBV20-1,TRBJ2-5,.,TRBD2,TGCAGTGCTAGAGACCACCTGGTTTCGGGAGGCCTGGGGACCCAGTACTTC,CSARDHLVSGGLGTQYF
TRBV12-3/TRBV12-4,TRBJ1-1,few,.,TGTGCCAGCTCAGGGGCCCGTGAAGCTTTCTTT,CASSGAREAFF
TRBV7-9,TRBJ2-3,.,TRBD1,TGTGCCAGCAGCCCTAGGGAAGGACAGGGCACAGATACGCAGTATTTT,CASSPREGQGTDTQYF
TRBV10-3,TRBJ2-1,.,.,TGTGCCATCACCTCGAGGGGGACACCCCAAGGGGGAGATGAGCAGTTCTTC,CAITSRGTPQGGDEQFF
TRBV19,TRBJ2-5,.,.,TGTGCCAGTAGTATAGAGGGGACCCAGTACTTC,CASSIEGTQYF